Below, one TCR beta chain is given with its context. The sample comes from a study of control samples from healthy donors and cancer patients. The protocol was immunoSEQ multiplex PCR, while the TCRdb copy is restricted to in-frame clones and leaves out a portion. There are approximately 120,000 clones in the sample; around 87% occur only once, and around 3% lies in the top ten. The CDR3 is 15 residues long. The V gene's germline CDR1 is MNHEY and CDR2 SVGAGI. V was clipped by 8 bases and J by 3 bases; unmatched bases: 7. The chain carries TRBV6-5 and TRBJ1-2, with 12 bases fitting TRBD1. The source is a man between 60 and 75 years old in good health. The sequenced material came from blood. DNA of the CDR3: TGTGCCAGCGGGGGACAGGGGGCAATCGACTATGGCTACACCTTC. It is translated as CASGGQGAIDYGYTF.